One sample yielded the 32 T cell receptor beta chains listed below, sequenced in a study of blood T cell repertoires in COVID-19. Measured with immunoSEQ multiplex PCR; TCRdb has only the in-frame clones, and not every one. The repertoire holds a few hundred thousand clones, with roughly 88% as singletons. Sequenced: peripheral blood. The receptors originated from a woman in her thirties with COVID-19, enrolled during active disease.

V usage is TRBV28 and J usage is TRBJ2-1; 12 bases agree with TRBD1. CDR1 and CDR2 (germline): MDHEN, SYDVKM. The CDR3 loop spans 15 amino acids. Germline trimming cut 5 bases from V and 8 bases from J; bases unmatched to any gene: 7. This CDR3 reads CASSQPGQGAYEQFF. In nucleotides, the CDR3 is TGTGCCAGCAGTCAGCCGGGACAGGGGGCATATGAGCAGTTCTTC. The full variable domain, in which reference TRBV28 and TRBJ2-1 provide the parts outside the CDR3, is DVKVTQSSRYLVKRTGEKVFLECVQDMDHENMFWYRQDPGLGLRLIYFSYDVKMKEKGDIPEGYSVSREKKERFSLILESASTNQTSMYLCASSQPGQGAYEQFFGPGTRLTVL.

This clone was recorded a few times. The chain couples TRBV13 to TRBJ1-1, with D perhaps matching TRBD1 (6 bases). From germline, CDR1 is PRHDT and CDR2 FYEKMQ (reference sequence). This CDR3 has 15 amino acids. Trimming left V 5 bases short and J 3 bases short, with 16 bases between. The CDR3 sequence: CASSRRGGADTEAFF. DNA for the CDR3: TGTGCCAGCAGCCGCCGGGGGGGGGCGGACACTGAAGCTTTCTTT.

This chain uses TRBV19 with TRBJ2-1; a weak D match, TRBD1 (7 bases). The V and J ends lost 7 bases and 1 base respectively, with 20 bases between them. The CDR3 has 17 residues. Germline V CDR1 and CDR2: LNHDA, SQIVND (reference sequence). The CDR3 is CASNLGGTGESYNEQFF. The CDR3 DNA is TGTGCCAGTAACCTGGGGGGTACAGGGGAATCCTACAATGAGCAGTTCTTC.

The chain recombines TRBV5-6 with TRBJ1-2; 7 bases align to TRBD1. The CDR3 runs 12 residues. J gave up 10 bases and V 5 bases, and 8 bases lay outside the gene matches. Germline assignment: CDR1 SGHDT and CDR2 YYEEEE. CDR3 amino acids: CASRGQLATYTF. CDR3 nucleotides: TGTGCCAGCAGGGGACAGCTTGCTACCTACACCTTC.

The gene calls are TRBV30 and TRBJ2-7; TRBD2 matches at 9 bases. J lost 0 bases, V lost 2 bases, and 11 bases had no gene match. CDR1 is GTSNPN and CDR2 is SVGIG in the germline V gene (reference sequence). This CDR3 has 17 residues. CDR3 region: CAWSTRILAGSSYEQYV. CDR3 DNA sequence: TGTGCCTGGAGTACCCGTATTCTAGCGGGAAGCTCCTACGAGCAGTACGTC.

The V gene is TRBV7-2, the J gene TRBJ2-7; 13 nucleotides agree with TRBD2. CDR1 and CDR2 (germline): SGHTA, FQGNSA. This CDR3 is 15 amino acids long. Germline trimming cut 3 bases from V and 4 bases from J; bases unmatched to any gene: 3. The CDR3 loop is CASSLRTSGGYEQYF. The DNA for the CDR3 is TGTGCCAGCAGCTTGAGGACTAGCGGGGGTTACGAGCAGTACTTC.

V usage is TRBV28 and J usage is TRBJ1-4; 9 bases are shared with TRBD1. Germline CDR1 reads MDHEN; CDR2 reads SYDVKM. V trimming: 4 bases; J trimming: 4 bases; junction bases outside the gene matches: 1. This CDR3 has 14 residues. The CDR3 DNA reads TGTGCCAGCAGTTACAGGGGGCTTAATGAAAAACTGTTTTTT. As protein: CASSYRGLNEKLFF.

The chain recombines TRBV27 with TRBJ2-7; 9 bases are shared with TRBD1. The CDR3 sequence is 15 residues long. Germline V gene lookup returns CDR1 MNHEY and CDR2 SMNVEV (reference sequence). V was clipped by 6 bases and J by 2 bases; unmatched bases: 8. The CDR3 DNA follows: TGTGCCAGCAGACAACCGGGACAGGGAGCCTACGAGCAGTACTTC. Translated, it gives CASRQPGQGAYEQYF.

The genes are TRBV7-2 and TRBJ2-5, with TRBD2 identical over 9 bases. The CDR3 extends over 14 amino acids. Germline-derived CDR1 and CDR2 are SGHTA and FQGNSA. V lost 1 base to trimming and J lost 5 bases; unmatched junction nucleotides: 2. CDR3 nucleotides: TGTGCCAGCAGCTTAGAGCGGGAGGTGGAGACCCAGTACTTC. Protein: CASSLEREVETQYF.

V is TRBV9 and J is TRBJ2-3; 9 bases are a match to TRBD2. The germline V gene has CDR1 SGDLS and CDR2 YYNGEE. Trimming cost V 3 bases and J 1 base; bases outside gene matches: 3. This CDR3 is 15 amino acids long. CDR3 DNA sequence: TGTGCCAGCAGCGGGAGCGGGAGGCGCACAGATACGCAGTATTTT. Residues: CASSGSGRRTDTQYF. Full variable domain (remainder filled in from reference TRBV9 and TRBJ2-3): DSGVTQTPKHLITATGQRVTLRCSPRSGDLSVYWYQQSLDQGLQFLIQYYNGEERAKGNILERFSAQQFPDLHSELNLSSLELGDSALYFCASSGSGRRTDTQYFGPGTRLTVL.

The chain recombines TRBV30 with TRBJ1-5; 8 positions agree with TRBD1. Looked up from germline, CDR1 is GTSNPN and CDR2 is SVGIG (reference sequence). The ends lost 5 bases at V and 2 bases at J; junction bases unmatched: 11. The CDR3 consists of 16 residues. The chain's CDR3 is CAWDPGTGEGNQPQHF. In nucleotides, the CDR3 is TGTGCCTGGGATCCCGGGACAGGTGAGGGCAATCAGCCCCAGCATTTT.

The rearrangement uses TRBV18 and TRBJ1-6; possibly TRBD1 for D (6 bases). The CDR3 runs to 21 residues. V lost 1 base, J lost 2 bases, and 24 bases lay in between. Germline V gives CDR1 KGHSH, CDR2 LQKENI. The CDR3 spells CASSPLSWAGAVVPYNSPLHF. Written as DNA, the CDR3 is TGTGCCAGCTCACCACTGTCGTGGGCAGGGGCGGTAGTCCCCTATAATTCACCCCTCCACTTT.

The CDR3 DNA is TGTGCCAGCAGTTACCCCGGTCTTCCGGGACAGGGGAACTATGGCTACACCTTC. This encodes CASSYPGLPGQGNYGYTF. The chain carries TRBV6-2 or TRBV6-3 and TRBJ1-2; 10 nucleotides match TRBD1. The CDR3 is made up of 18 amino acids. Germline V CDR1 and CDR2: MNHEY, SVGEGT. V lost 2 bases and J lost 2; bases outside the gene matches: 11.

The chain uses TRBV27 and TRBJ1-3, with unresolved D. Deletions cut 3 bases from V and 0 bases from J, with 3 bases between. Germline V gene sequence: CDR1 MNHEY, CDR2 SMNVEV (reference sequence). The CDR3 consists of 13 residues. The chain's CDR3 is CASSLRSGNTIYF. DNA of the CDR3: TGTGCCAGCAGTTTGCGCTCTGGAAACACCATATATTTT.

The chain is built from TRBV6-2 or TRBV6-3 and TRBJ1-1; the D gene is possibly TRBD1 (5 bases). Trimming removed 0 bases from V and 3 bases from J, with 17 bases in between. The length of the CDR3 is 17 residues. CDR1 is MNHEY and CDR2 is SVGEGT in the germline V gene. The CDR3 bases are TGTGCCAGCAGTTACTCGATCGCCGCAGGGTTGGACACTGAAGCTTTCTTT. Translating it yields CASSYSIAAGLDTEAFF.

The rearrangement joins TRBV6-5 to TRBJ2-1; 11 nucleotides match TRBD1. The V gene end was trimmed by 2 bases and the J gene end by 7 bases; junction bases not matched to a gene: 4. Germline CDR1 and CDR2: MNHEY and SVGAGI. The CDR3 is 15 amino acids. CDR3 sequence reads: CASSYPGQGGNEQFF. CDR3 in DNA: TGTGCCAGCAGTTACCCGGGACAGGGGGGTAATGAGCAGTTCTTC.

This clone was counted a few times. The chain has TRBV24-1 and TRBJ1-1; D gene ambiguous. The germline CDR1 and CDR2 sequences are KGHDR and SFDVKD. With 5 bases removed from V and 2 bases from J, the gap between germline ends came to 11 bases. CDR3 size: 14 residues. The DNA of the CDR3 is TGTGCCACCAGTGCGGAGGGCCATAACACTGAAGCTTTCTTT. Translating it yields CATSAEGHNTEAFF.

The chain combines TRBV27 with TRBJ1-5; the D is unclear. Trimming took off 3 bases at V and 5 bases at J, with 11 bases between the two ends. CDR3 length: 14 amino acids. In germline, CDR1 is MNHEY, CDR2 SMNVEV (reference sequence). The CDR3 DNA reads TGTGCCAGCAGTTTTGGAGGGTCCGATCAGCCCCAGCATTTT. Translating gives CASSFGGSDQPQHF.

This CDR3 is CASSPGTGGYEQYV. In nucleotides, the CDR3 is TGTGCCAGCTCACCCGGGACAGGGGGCTACGAGCAGTACGTC. This chain links TRBV18 with TRBJ2-7; 11 bases fit TRBD1. Germline CDR1 is KGHSH and CDR2 is LQKENI. There are 14 residues in the CDR3. The J segment lost 3 bases and the V segment lost 3 bases, leaving 1 base of the junction unmatched.

The chain couples TRBV7-2 to TRBJ1-2; TRBD1 agrees at 7 bases. V was clipped by 5 bases and J by 5 bases; unmatched bases: 8. The CDR3 has 14 residues. CDR1 and CDR2 from the germline V gene are SGHTA and FQGNSA. CDR3 amino acids: CASSLTGNAYGYTF. The CDR3 coding sequence is TGTGCCAGCAGCCTGACAGGGAACGCATATGGCTACACCTTC.

The chain uses TRBV2 and TRBJ2-3; D is unclear. Trimming left V 3 bases short and J 1 base short, with 14 bases between. This CDR3 region has 16 residues. The germline V gene encodes CDR1 SNHLY and CDR2 FYNNEI. CDR3 in amino acids: CASSETTLGGTDTQYF. In DNA form, the CDR3 reads TGTGCCAGCAGTGAGACGACACTTGGCGGCACAGATACGCAGTATTTT.

The chain employs TRBV29-1 and TRBJ1-2, with D unresolved. The CDR3 has 11 residues. Deletions cut 7 bases from V and 5 bases from J, with 11 bases between. In germline, CDR1 is SQVTM, CDR2 ANQGSEA. CDR3 nucleotides: TGCAGCGCATGGGGAGATTATGGCTACACCTTC. It translates to CSAWGDYGYTF.

The gene calls are TRBV5-1 and TRBJ1-2; the D gene is possibly TRBD1 (6 bases). Trimming pared 0 bases from V and 4 bases from J, leaving 10 bases between. The CDR3 has 14 residues. CDR1 SGHRS and CDR2 YFSETQ come from the germline V gene. This CDR3 reads CASSLAQGVYGYTF. The CDR3 DNA sequence: TGCGCCAGCAGCTTGGCACAGGGCGTCTATGGCTACACCTTC.

The chain joins TRBV19 to TRBJ2-3, with D maybe TRBD1 (5 bases). The germline V gene has CDR1 LNHDA and CDR2 SQIVND (reference sequence). V gave up 5 bases and J gave up 0 bases, with 12 bases separating them. This CDR3 region has 15 residues. CDR3 nucleotide sequence: TGTGCCAGTAGTGTTGCGGACAAAAGCACAGATACGCAGTATTTT. The encoded protein is CASSVADKSTDTQYF.

The chain uses TRBV12-3 or TRBV12-4 and TRBJ2-5; 8 bases map to TRBD1. The CDR3 is made up of 13 amino acids. V was clipped by 6 bases and J by 4 bases; unmatched bases: 4. CDR3 loop: CASRTTGVETQYF. In DNA form, the CDR3 reads TGTGCCAGCAGGACGACAGGGGTAGAGACCCAGTACTTC.

The chain uses TRBV7-2 and TRBJ2-2; D might be TRBD2 (6 bases). Germline assignment: CDR1 SGHTA and CDR2 FQGNSA. V shed 1 base and J shed 8 bases, with 11 bases lying between them. This CDR3 spans 14 amino acids. CDR3 region: CASSLDYGGGELFF. The CDR3 DNA reads as TGTGCCAGCAGCTTAGATTACGGGGGTGGGGAGCTGTTTTTT. Combining the CDR3 with reference TRBV7-2 and TRBJ2-2 gives the whole variable domain GAGVSQSPSNKVTEKGKDVELRCDPISGHTALYWYRQSLGQGLEFLIYFQGNSAPDKSGLPSDRFSAERTGGSVSTLTIQRTQQEDSAVYLCASSLDYGGGELFFGEGSRLTVL.

This sequence joins TRBV3-1 (or the pseudogene TRBV3-2) and TRBJ2-3; 7 bases match TRBD2. Germline values: CDR1 LGHDT, CDR2 YNNKEL (reference sequence). With V trimmed by 4 bases and J by 8 bases, 3 bases remained unmatched. The CDR3 spans 12 residues. This CDR3 is CASSLRTSTQYF. The CDR3 DNA sequence: TGTGCCAGCAGCCTACGGACTAGTACGCAGTATTTT.

This rearrangement joins TRBV5-5 to TRBJ1-4; 7 bases fit TRBD1. Germline trimming cut 1 base from V and 7 bases from J; bases unmatched to any gene: 10. CDR1 SGHKS and CDR2 YYEKEE come from the germline V gene (reference sequence). The CDR3 is 16 residues long. This CDR3 reads CASSLWETGLREKLFF. The CDR3 nucleotides read TGTGCCAGCAGCTTGTGGGAGACAGGGTTACGTGAAAAACTGTTTTTT.

The chain is built from TRBV7-2 and TRBJ2-3; TRBD2 aligns across 9 bases. Germline-derived CDR1 and CDR2 are SGHTA and FQGNSA. The junction had 9 bases not matched to a gene; V was cut back by 5 bases and J by 6 bases. This CDR3 spans 15 amino acids. The DNA for the CDR3 is TGTGCCAGCAGCCAAAGCGGGGGGCCCGGGGATACGCAGTATTTT. It translates to CASSQSGGPGDTQYF. Combining the CDR3 with reference TRBV7-2 and TRBJ2-3 gives the whole variable domain GAGVSQSPSNKVTEKGKDVELRCDPISGHTALYWYRQSLGQGLEFLIYFQGNSAPDKSGLPSDRFSAERTGGSVSTLTIQRTQQEDSAVYLCASSQSGGPGDTQYFGPGTRLTVL.

The rearrangement links TRBV11-2 to TRBJ2-1; 7 bases align to TRBD2. Germline assignment: CDR1 SGHAT and CDR2 FQNNGV. Trimming at V came to 1 base and at J to 5 bases, leaving 17 bases not matched to a gene. The CDR3 loop spans 19 amino acids. The CDR3 region is CASSLGGGSASRSDNEQFF. CDR3 sequence (DNA): TGTGCCAGCAGCTTAGGGGGGGGATCCGCTAGCCGCAGCGACAATGAGCAGTTCTTC.

The rearrangement joins TRBV2 to TRBJ2-7; 9 bases are a match to TRBD1. The CDR3 spans 13 residues. Germline trimming cut 5 bases from V and 6 bases from J; bases unmatched to any gene: 5. Germline lookup yields CDR1 SNHLY and CDR2 FYNNEI. The CDR3, as DNA: TGTGCCAGCAGTTCCGGGACAGGGTCCGAGCAGTACTTC. Its protein product is CASSSGTGSEQYF.

The genes are TRBV27 and TRBJ2-5, with D tentatively TRBD1 (7 bases). V was pared by 5 bases and J by 9 bases, with 19 bases between. The CDR3 covers 14 residues. Germline CDR1 reads MNHEY; CDR2 reads SMNVEV (reference sequence). The CDR3, as DNA: TGTGCCAGCAGTACCCCGGGGGACAGCGAGTCCCAGTACTTC. This encodes CASSTPGDSESQYF.